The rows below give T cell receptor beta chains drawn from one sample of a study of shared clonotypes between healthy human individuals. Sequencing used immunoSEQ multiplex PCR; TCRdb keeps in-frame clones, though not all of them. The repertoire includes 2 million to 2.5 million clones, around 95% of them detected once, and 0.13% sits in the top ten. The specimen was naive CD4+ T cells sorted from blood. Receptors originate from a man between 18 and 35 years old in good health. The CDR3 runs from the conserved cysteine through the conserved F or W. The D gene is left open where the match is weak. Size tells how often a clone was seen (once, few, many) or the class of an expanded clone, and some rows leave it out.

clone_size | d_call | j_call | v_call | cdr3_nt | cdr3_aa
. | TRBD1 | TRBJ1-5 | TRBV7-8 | TGTGCCAGCAGCTTAACCGGGACAGGGGGAAGGCAGCCCCAGCATTTT | CASSLTGTGGRQPQHF
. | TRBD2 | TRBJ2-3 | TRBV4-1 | TGCGCCAGCAGCCAAGATTTGGGACTAGCGGGAGTAGGGGGACGGGGAGATACGCAGTATTTT | CASSQDLGLAGVGGRGDTQYF
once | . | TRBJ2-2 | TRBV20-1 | TGCAGTGCTCCCGGGAACGGGGAGCTGTTTTTT | CSAPGNGELFF
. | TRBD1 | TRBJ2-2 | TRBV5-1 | TGCGCCAGCAGGGCCGGGACAGGGAACACCGGGGAGCTGTTTTTT | CASRAGTGNTGELFF
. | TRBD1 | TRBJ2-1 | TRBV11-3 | TGTGCCAGCAGCCCCGCCTCCGGGACAGGGGGTTGGAATGAGCAGTTCTTC | CASSPASGTGGWNEQFF
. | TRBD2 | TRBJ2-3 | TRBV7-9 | TGTGCCAGCAGCTTACCCTGGACTAGCGGTAGCACAGATACGCAGTATTTT | CASSLPWTSGSTDTQYF
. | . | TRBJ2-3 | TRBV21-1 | TGTGCCAGCAGCAAAAATAAGAAGCGCACAGATACGCAGTATTTT | CASSKNKKRTDTQYF
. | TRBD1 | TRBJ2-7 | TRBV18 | TGTGCCAGCTCACTTTCAACAGGGGGGGAGCAGTACTTC | CASSLSTGGEQYF
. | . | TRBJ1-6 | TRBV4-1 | TGCGCCAGCAGATTGAAATCTTCACCCCTCCACTTT | CASRLKSSPLHF
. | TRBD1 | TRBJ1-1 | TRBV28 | TGTGCCAGCAGTTTAGTGGGACAGGGAAGATCGTTGGCTGAAGCTTTCTTT | CASSLVGQGRSLAEAFF
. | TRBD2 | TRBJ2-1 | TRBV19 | TGTGCCAGTGCGGGGGGGCCAAGCTCCTACAATGAGCAGTTCTTC | CASAGGPSSYNEQFF
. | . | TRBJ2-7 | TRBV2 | TGTGCCAGCACAGAGCAGGGGACCCCCTACGAGCAGTACTTC | CASTEQGTPYEQYF
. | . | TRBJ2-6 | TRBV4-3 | TGCGCCAGCAGCCAAGCTCACTCTGGGGCCAACGTCCTGACTTTC | CASSQAHSGANVLTF
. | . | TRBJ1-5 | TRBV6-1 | TGTGCCAGCAGTGCTCAGGATAGCAATCAGCCCCAGCATTTT | CASSAQDSNQPQHF
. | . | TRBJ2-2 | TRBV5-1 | TGCGCCAGCAGCTTTGAAGGGGTTGGCACCGGGGAGCTGTTTTTT | CASSFEGVGTGELFF
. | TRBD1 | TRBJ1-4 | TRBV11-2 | TGTGCCAGCAGCTTATCCCCAACCGGGACAGGGAGGGAAAAACTGTTTTTT | CASSLSPTGTGREKLFF
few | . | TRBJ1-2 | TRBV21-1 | TGTGCCAGCAGCAAAAGGGAGGGCTACACCTTC | CASSKREGYTF
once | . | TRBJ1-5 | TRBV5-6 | TGTGCCAGCAGCTTGGGGTATAGCAATCAGCCCCAGCATTTT | CASSLGYSNQPQHF
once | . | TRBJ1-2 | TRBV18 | TGTGCCAGCTCTCAAGAGCTCGAAAGCAGGGAAGGCTACACCTTC | CASSQELESREGYTF
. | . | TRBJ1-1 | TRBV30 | TGTGCCTGGGGTCTAACACGGAACACTGAAGCTTTCTTT | CAWGLTRNTEAFF
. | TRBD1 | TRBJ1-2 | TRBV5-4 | TGTGCCAGCAGCCCCATCGGACAGGAGCCTAACTATGGCTACACCTTC | CASSPIGQEPNYGYTF
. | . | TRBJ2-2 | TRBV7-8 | TGTGCCAGCAGCCCCCCGGCCGGGGAGCTGTTTTTT | CASSPPAGELFF
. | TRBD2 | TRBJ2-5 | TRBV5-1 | TGCGCCAGCAGCTTACTAGCGGAGACCCAGTACTTC | CASSLLAETQYF
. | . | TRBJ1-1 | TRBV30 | TGTGCCTGGAATTATGGTCCGGGGACTGAAGCTTTCTTT | CAWNYGPGTEAFF
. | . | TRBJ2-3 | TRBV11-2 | TGTGCCAGCAGGGCCACAGGCACAGATACGCAGTATTTT | CASRATGTDTQYF
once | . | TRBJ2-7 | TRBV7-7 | TGTGCTAGCAGCTTAGCGTCGGGACCTACCTACGAGCAGTACTTC | CASSLASGPTYEQYF
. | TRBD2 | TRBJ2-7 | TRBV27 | TGTGCCAGCAGTACCAGACTAGCGGGAGGAGTACCCTACGAGCAGTACTTC | CASSTRLAGGVPYEQYF
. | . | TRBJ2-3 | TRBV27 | TGTGCCAGCAGCGCCAGGGGGGCCTACGGGGATACGCAGTATTTT | CASSARGAYGDTQYF
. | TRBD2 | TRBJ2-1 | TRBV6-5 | TGTGCCAGCAGACACCCGGGAGGGGCGGACAATGAGCAGTTCTTC | CASRHPGGADNEQFF
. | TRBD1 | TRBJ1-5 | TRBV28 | TGTGCCAGCAGCTACACAGGGGGTGGCAATCAGCCCCAGCATTTT | CASSYTGGGNQPQHF
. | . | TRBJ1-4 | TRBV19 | TGTGCCAGTAGTCCGCGGACAAGGTGGGACGAAAAACTGTTTTTT | CASSPRTRWDEKLFF
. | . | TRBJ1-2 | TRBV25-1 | TGTGCCAGCAGACAGGACCCCTCCTATGGCTACACCTTC | CASRQDPSYGYTF
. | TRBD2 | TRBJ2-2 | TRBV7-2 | TGTGCCAGCAGCCCAGGACTAGCCAAAGGCGGGGAGCTGTTTTTT | CASSPGLAKGGELFF
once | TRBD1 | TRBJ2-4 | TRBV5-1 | TGCGCCAGCAGCAGGGACAGGGGCCTAGCCAAAAACATTCAGTACTTC | CASSRDRGLAKNIQYF
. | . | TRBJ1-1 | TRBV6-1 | TGTGCCAGCAGTGTTGCCCCGAACACTGAAGCTTTCTTT | CASSVAPNTEAFF
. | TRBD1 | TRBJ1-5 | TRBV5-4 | TGTGCCAGCAGCCCCCAAGACAGGGGGGATAGCAATCAGCCCCAGCATTTT | CASSPQDRGDSNQPQHF
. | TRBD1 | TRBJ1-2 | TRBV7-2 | TGTGCCAGCAGCTTGGGTCGACAGGGTTACTATGGCTACACCTTC | CASSLGRQGYYGYTF
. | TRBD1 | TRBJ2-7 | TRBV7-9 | TGTGCCAGCAGCTTCAACAGACAGGGGGCAAGCGAGCAGTACTTC | CASSFNRQGASEQYF